This TCR beta chain was retrieved from a study of T cell changes during pregnancy in multiple sclerosis. The repertoire was sequenced with immunoSEQ multiplex PCR; TCRdb's copy has only in-frame clones and lacks some. The repertoire holds about 34,000 clones, less than 95% seen once, with roughly an eighth in the top ten. V dropped 4 bases and J dropped 5 bases, with 18 bases sitting between them. CDR3 size: 15 residues. The V gene's germline CDR1 is LGHNA and CDR2 YNFKEQ. The chain uses TRBV4-2 and TRBJ2-7; D may be TRBD2 (6 bases). The sequence came from a female donor with multiple sclerosis, enrolled in a pregnancy study. The sequenced sample was CD8+ T cells from peripheral blood mononuclear cells, obtained in the first trimester of pregnancy. As DNA, the CDR3 is TGTGCCAGCAGCCCACCGGGGGTATTGTGCCACGAGCAGTACTTC. Translating it yields CASSPPGVLCHEQYF.